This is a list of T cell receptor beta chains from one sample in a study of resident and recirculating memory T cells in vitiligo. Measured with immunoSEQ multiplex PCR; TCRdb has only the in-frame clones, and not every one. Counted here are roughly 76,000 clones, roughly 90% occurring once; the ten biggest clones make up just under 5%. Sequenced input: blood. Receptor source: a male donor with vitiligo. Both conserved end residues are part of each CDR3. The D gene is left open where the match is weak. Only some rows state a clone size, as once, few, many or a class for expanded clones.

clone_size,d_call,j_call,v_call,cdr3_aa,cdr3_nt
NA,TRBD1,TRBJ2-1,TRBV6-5,CASRQPRDSYNEQFF,TGTGCCAGCAGGCAACCCCGGGACAGTTACAATGAGCAGTTCTTC
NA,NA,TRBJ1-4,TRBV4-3,CASSQDPRQNNEKLFF,TGCGCCAGCAGCCAAGATCCCCGACAGAATAATGAAAAACTGTTTTTT
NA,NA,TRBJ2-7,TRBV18,CASSPSNGVHEQYF,TGTGCCAGCTCACCGTCGAACGGTGTGCACGAGCAGTACTTC
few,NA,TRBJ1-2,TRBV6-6,CASSYFQNYGYTF,TGTGCCAGCAGTTACTTTCAGAACTATGGCTACACCTTC
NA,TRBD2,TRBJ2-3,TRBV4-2,CASSQDATSGGGTQYF,TGTGCCAGCAGCCAAGATGCGACTAGCGGTGGAGGTACGCAGTATTTT
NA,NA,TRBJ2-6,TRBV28,CASSAPGSGANVLTF,TGTGCCAGCAGTGCCCCAGGCTCCGGGGCCAACGTCCTGACTTTC
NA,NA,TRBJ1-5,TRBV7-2,CASSPGQGNQPQHF,TGTGCCAGCAGCCCCGGACAAGGGAATCAGCCCCAGCATTTT
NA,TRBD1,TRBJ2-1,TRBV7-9,CASSSERNRGRDEQFF,TGTGCCAGCAGCTCCGAGAGAAACAGGGGGCGCGATGAGCAGTTCTTC
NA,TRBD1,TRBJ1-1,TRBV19,CASSDRDSGNTEAFF,TGTGCCAGTAGTGACAGGGACAGTGGGAACACTGAAGCTTTCTTT
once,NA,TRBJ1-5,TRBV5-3,CARSQTRRLSNQPQHF,TGTGCCAGAAGCCAGACCAGACGACTTAGCAATCAGCCCCAGCATTTT
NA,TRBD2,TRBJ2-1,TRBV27,CASSLSGGRYNEQFF,TGTGCCAGCAGTCTTAGCGGGGGCCGATACAATGAGCAGTTCTTC
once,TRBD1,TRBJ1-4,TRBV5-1,CASAGTGLDEKLFF,TGCGCCAGCGCCGGGACAGGGCTTGATGAAAAACTGTTTTTT
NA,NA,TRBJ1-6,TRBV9,CASSPERDSPLHF,TGTGCCAGCAGCCCCGAACGGGATTCACCCCTCCACTTT
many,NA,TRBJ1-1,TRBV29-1,CSVEGGAGMNTEAFF,TGCAGCGTTGAAGGTGGGGCAGGGATGAACACTGAAGCTTTCTTT
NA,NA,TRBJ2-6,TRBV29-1,CSVGVRGNAGANVLTF,TGCAGCGTTGGTGTCAGGGGAAACGCTGGGGCCAACGTCCTGACTTTC
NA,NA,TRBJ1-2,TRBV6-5,CASSFKRGGIYGYTF,TGTGCCAGCAGTTTCAAAAGGGGGGGGATCTATGGCTACACCTTC
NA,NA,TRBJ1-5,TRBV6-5,CASKITAGGNQPQHF,TGTGCCAGCAAAATAACAGCTGGCGGCAATCAGCCCCAGCATTTT
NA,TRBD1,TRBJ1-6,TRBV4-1,CASSQVGQGSYNSPLHF,TGCGCCAGCAGCCAGGTTGGACAGGGCTCCTATAATTCACCCCTCCACTTT
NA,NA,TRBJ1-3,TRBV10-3,CAISDSLFRSGNTIYF,TGTGCCATCAGTGACAGTTTGTTCCGTTCAGGAAACACCATATATTTT
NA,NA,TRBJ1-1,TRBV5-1,CASSLSPLSTEAFF,TGCGCCAGCAGCTTGTCCCCTTTGAGCACTGAAGCTTTCTTT
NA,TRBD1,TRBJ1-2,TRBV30,CAWTGPGTGRYGYTF,TGTGCCTGGACCGGTCCCGGGACAGGCCGCTATGGCTACACCTTC
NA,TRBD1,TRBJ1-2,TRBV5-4,CASSLPRTGGSYGYTF,TGTGCCAGCAGCTTGCCCCGGACAGGGGGAAGTTATGGCTACACCTTC
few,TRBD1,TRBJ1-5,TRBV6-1,CASSNRGSNQPQHF,TGTGCCAGCAGTAACAGGGGGAGCAATCAGCCCCAGCATTTT
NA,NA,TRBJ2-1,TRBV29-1,CSVDAGLSNEQFF,TGCAGCGTTGACGCGGGGCTCTCCAATGAGCAGTTCTTC
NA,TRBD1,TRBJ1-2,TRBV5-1,CASSLRGQGNGYTF,TGCGCCAGCAGCTTGCGTGGACAGGGGAATGGCTACACCTTC
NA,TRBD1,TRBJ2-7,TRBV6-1,CASSGDRGRPYEQYF,TGTGCCAGCAGCGGGGACAGGGGGCGTCCCTACGAGCAGTACTTC
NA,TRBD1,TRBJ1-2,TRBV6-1,CASSGQDRGLNYGYTF,TGTGCCAGCAGTGGACAAGACAGGGGGCTTAACTATGGCTACACCTTC
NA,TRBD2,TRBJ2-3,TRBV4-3,CASSHFSGGAQGDTQYF,TGCGCCAGCAGCCATTTTTCGGGGGGGGCCCAAGGAGATACGCAGTATTTT
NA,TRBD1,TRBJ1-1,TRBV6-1,CASSEDGQGVGFGTEAFF,TGTGCCAGCAGTGAAGACGGACAGGGGGTTGGGTTCGGCACTGAAGCTTTCTTT
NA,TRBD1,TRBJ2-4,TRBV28,CASGSAGQARGDIQYF,TGTGCCAGCGGCTCGGCGGGACAGGCAAGAGGGGACATTCAGTACTTC
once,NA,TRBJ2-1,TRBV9,CASSVGFGRARGNEQFF,TGTGCCAGCAGCGTAGGTTTCGGAAGGGCGCGAGGGAATGAGCAGTTCTTC
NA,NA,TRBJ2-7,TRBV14,CASSYRSYEQYF,TGTGCCAGCAGTTACAGGTCCTACGAGCAGTACTTC
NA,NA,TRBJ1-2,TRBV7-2,CASSLEPPGGRGYTF,TGTGCCAGCAGCTTAGAGCCCCCGGGGGGTCGTGGCTACACCTTC
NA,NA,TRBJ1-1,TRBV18,CASSPTRNGEAFF,TGTGCCAGCTCACCGACTAGGAACGGGGAAGCTTTCTTT
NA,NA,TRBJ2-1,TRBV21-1,CASSAPGGPINEQFF,TGTGCCAGCAGCGCCCCCGGGGGGCCGATCAATGAGCAGTTCTTC
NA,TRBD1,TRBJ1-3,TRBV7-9,CASSSTQGTLIGNTIYF,TGTGCCAGCAGCTCGACACAGGGGACGCTCATTGGAAACACCATATATTTT
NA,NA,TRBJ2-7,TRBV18,CASSSGDSPYEQYF,TGTGCCAGCTCATCGGGCGACAGTCCCTACGAGCAGTACTTC
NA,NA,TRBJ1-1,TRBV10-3,CAISESPIGGTEAFF,TGTGCCATCAGTGAGTCGCCAATTGGAGGCACTGAAGCTTTCTTT
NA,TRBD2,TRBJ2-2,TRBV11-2,CASTLAGGNTGELFF,TGTGCCAGCACCCTAGCGGGGGGGAACACCGGGGAGCTGTTTTTT
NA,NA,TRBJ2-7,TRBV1,CTSSSQDRGGYEQYF,TGCACCAGCAGCTCCCAGGACAGGGGAGGGTACGAGCAGTACTTC
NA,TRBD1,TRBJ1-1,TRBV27,CASSRGQAWVAFF,TGTGCCAGCAGTAGGGGACAGGCCTGGGTAGCTTTCTTT